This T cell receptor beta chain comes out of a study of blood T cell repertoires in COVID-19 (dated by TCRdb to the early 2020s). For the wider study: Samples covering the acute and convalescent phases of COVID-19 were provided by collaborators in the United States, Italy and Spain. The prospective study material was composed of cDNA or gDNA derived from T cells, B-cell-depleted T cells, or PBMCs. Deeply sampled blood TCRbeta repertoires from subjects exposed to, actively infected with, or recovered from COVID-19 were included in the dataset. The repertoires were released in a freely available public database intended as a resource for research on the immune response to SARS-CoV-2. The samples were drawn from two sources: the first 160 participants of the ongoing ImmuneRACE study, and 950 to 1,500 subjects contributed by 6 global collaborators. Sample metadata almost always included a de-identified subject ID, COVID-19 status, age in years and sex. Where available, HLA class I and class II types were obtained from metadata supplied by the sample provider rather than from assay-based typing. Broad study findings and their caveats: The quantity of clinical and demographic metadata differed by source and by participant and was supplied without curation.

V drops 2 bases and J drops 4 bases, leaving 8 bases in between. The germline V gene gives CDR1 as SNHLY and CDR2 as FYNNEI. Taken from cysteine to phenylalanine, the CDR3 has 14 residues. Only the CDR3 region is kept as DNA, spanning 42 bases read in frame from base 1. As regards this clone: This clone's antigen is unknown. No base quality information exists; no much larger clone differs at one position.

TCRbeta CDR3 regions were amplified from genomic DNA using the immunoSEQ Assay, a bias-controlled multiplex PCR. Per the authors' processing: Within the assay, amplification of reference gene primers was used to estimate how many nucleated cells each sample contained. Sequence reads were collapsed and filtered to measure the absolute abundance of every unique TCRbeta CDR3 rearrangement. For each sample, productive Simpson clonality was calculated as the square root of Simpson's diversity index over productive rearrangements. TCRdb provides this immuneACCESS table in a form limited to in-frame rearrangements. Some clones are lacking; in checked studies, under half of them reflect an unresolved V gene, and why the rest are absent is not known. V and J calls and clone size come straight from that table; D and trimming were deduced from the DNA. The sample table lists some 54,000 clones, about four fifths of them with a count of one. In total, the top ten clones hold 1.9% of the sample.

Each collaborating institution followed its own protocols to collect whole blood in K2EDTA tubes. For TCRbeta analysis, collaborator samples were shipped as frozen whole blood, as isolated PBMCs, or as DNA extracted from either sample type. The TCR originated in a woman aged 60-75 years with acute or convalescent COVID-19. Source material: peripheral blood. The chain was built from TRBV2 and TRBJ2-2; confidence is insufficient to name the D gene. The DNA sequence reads TGTGCCAGCAGTGAACAATTGAGCACCGGGGAGCTGTTTTTT. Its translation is CASSEQLSTGELFF.